The following is a T cell receptor beta chain sequence with its context. This sample was taken from a study of blood T cell repertoires in COVID-19. Study summary: Acute-phase and convalescent COVID-19 samples originated in the United States, Italy and Spain. In each case, the material was cDNA or gDNA derived from T cells, B-cell-depleted T cells, or PBMCs.

Assay used: immunoSEQ multiplex PCR; TCRdb lists only in-frame clones, some missing. This table has 130,000 to 150,000 clones, 70% to 80% appearing once. The CDR3 consists of 17 residues. With 2 bases clipped from V and 7 bases from J, the junction kept 13 bases outside the gene matches. CDR1 is ENHRY and CDR2 is SYGVKD in the germline V gene. The clonotype comes from a woman aged 70-85 years with COVID-19, enrolled during active disease. This chain joins TRBV10-3 and TRBJ1-4; TRBD1 matches at 7 bases. Specimen: peripheral blood. The chain's CDR3 is CAISEPGQPQGGEKLFF. Written as DNA, the CDR3 is TGTGCCATCAGTGAGCCGGGACAGCCGCAAGGGGGTGAAAAACTGTTTTTT.